Below are 4 T cell receptor beta chains sequenced from a single sample in a study of blood T cells in healthy people across ages. Next came a second PCR, run for roughly 6 to 11 cycles, which used a sample-barcoded 5' primer along with a J-beta primer mix. MiXCR was run by TCRdb on the 5' RACE reads, yielding one entry per CDR3 protein. The table has hundreds of thousands of distinct CDR3 sequences, roughly 50% seen once. Sequenced material: blood. These receptors were obtained from a man aged 35 to 55 in good health.

The chain recombines TRBV29-1 with TRBJ1-2, with a tentative D call TRBD1 (6 bases). Germline values: CDR1 SQVTM, CDR2 ANQGSEA. V was trimmed by 6 bases and J by 8 bases, leaving 16 bases between them. The CDR3 is 12 residues long. CDR3 bases: TGCAGCGTGACTGACAGGTTGGGGGGCTACACCTTC. Its translation: CSVTDRLGGYTF.

This clonotype showed up just a few times. V gene TRBV5-1 combines with J gene TRBJ2-7; D possibly matches TRBD1 or TRBD2 (6 bases each). V shed 5 bases and J shed 4 bases, with 19 bases lying between them. Germline V gives CDR1 SGHRS, CDR2 YFSETQ. CDR3 length equals 15 residues. The CDR3 loop reads CASRDSSRGLYEQYF. The CDR3 DNA is TGCGCCAGCAGGGACAGTTCCCGGGGGTTATACGAGCAGTACTTC. Full variable domain (outside the CDR3, taken from reference TRBV5-1 and TRBJ2-7): KAGVTQTPRYLIKTRGQQVTLSCSPISGHRSVSWYQQTPGQGLQFLFEYFSETQRNKGNFPGRFSGRQFSNSRSEMNVSTLELGDSALYLCASRDSSRGLYEQYFGPGTRLTVT.

With respect to this clonotype: The junction differs from germline at one of its ends, possibly a read error. The chain recombines TRBV3-1 with TRBJ2-5, with 9 bases fitting TRBD2. The CDR3 runs 13 residues. Germline CDR1 LGHDT, CDR2 YNNKEL (reference sequence). The CDR3 is CTSSSLAGREQYF. The CDR3 nucleotides read TGTACCAGCAGCTCTCTAGCGGGAAGGGAGCAGTACTTC.

In the case of this clonotype: Germline and junction disagree at one end, which may indicate a read error. The rearrangement uses TRBV27 and TRBJ2-2; weak D call: TRBD2 (6 bases). The germline V gene has CDR1 MNHEY and CDR2 SMNVEV (reference sequence). The CDR3 sequence is 15 residues long. The CDR3 DNA reads TGTGCCAGCAGTTTTATAGGGGAGAACACCGGGGGGCTGTTTTTT. Its protein product is CASSFIGENTGGLFF.